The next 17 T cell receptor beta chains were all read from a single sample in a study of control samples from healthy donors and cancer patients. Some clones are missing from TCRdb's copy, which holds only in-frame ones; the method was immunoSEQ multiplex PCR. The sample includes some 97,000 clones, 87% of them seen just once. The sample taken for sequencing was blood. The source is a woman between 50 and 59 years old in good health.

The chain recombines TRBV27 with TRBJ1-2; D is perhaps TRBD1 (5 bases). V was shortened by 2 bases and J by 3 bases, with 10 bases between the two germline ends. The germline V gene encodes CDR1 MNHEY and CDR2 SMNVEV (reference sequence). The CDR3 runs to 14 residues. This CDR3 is CASSLRLGDYGYTF. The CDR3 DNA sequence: TGTGCCAGCAGTTTAAGGTTGGGGGACTATGGCTACACCTTC.

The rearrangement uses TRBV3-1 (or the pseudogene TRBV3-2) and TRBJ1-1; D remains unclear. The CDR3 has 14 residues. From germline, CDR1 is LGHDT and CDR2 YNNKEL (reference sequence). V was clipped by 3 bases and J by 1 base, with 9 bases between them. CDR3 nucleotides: TGTGCCAGCAGCCACCCCCGGGGGAACACTGAAGCTTTCTTT. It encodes CASSHPRGNTEAFF.

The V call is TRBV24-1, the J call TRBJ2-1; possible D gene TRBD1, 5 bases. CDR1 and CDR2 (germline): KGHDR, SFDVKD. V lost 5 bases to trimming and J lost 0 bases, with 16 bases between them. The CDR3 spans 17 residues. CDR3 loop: CATSGVRQMSSYNEQFF. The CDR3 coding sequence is TGTGCCACCAGTGGGGTTAGACAGATGAGCTCCTACAATGAGCAGTTCTTC.

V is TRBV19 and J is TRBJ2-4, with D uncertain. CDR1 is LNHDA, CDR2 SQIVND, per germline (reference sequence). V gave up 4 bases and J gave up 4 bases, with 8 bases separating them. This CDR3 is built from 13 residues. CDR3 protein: CASSTTIKNIQYF. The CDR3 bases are TGTGCCAGTAGTACAACAATAAAAAACATTCAGTACTTC.

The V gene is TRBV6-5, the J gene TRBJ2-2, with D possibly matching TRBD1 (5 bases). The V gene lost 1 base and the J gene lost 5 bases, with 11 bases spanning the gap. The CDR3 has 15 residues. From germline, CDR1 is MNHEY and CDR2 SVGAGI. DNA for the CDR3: TGTGCCAGCAGTTACTTCGGCAGGGCGACCGGGGAGCTGTTTTTT. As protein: CASSYFGRATGELFF.

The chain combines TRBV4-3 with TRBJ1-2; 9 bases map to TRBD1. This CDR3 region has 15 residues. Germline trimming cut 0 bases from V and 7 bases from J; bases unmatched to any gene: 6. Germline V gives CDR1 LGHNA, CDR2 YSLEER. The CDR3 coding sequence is TGCGCCAGCAGCCAAGAGCCACAGGGGGCCAGTGGCTACACCTTC. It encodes CASSQEPQGASGYTF.

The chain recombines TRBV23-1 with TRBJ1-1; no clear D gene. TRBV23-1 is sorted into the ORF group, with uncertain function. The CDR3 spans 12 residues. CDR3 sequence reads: CALGELNTEAFF. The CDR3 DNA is TGCGCGCTTGGAGAGTTGAACACTGAAGCTTTCTTT.

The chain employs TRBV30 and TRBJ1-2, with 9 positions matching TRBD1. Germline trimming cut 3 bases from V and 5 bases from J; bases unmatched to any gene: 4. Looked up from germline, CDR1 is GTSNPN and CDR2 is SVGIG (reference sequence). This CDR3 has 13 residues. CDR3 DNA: TGTGCCTGGAGCTTTGGGACAGGGTATGGCTACACCTTC. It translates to CAWSFGTGYGYTF.

The CDR3 here is CARQGAVTGELFF. The CDR3 bases are TGTGCCAGACAGGGGGCAGTCACCGGGGAGCTGTTTTTT. The rearrangement joins TRBV2 to TRBJ2-2; 9 bases are a match to TRBD1. This CDR3 comprises 13 residues. Germline assignment: CDR1 SNHLY and CDR2 FYNNEI. V lost 9 bases to trimming and J lost 4 bases; unmatched junction nucleotides: 3.

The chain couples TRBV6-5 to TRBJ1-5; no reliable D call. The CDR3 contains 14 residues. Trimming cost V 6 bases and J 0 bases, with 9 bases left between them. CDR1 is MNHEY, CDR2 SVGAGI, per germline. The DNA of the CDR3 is TGTGCCAGCAGGAGACACTATAGCAATCAGCCCCAGCATTTT. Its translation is CASRRHYSNQPQHF.

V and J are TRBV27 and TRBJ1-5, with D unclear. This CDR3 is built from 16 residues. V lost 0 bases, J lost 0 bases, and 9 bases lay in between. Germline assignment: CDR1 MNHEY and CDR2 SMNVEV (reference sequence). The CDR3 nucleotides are TGTGCCAGCAGTTTATCATGGGGAGATAGCAATCAGCCCCAGCATTTT. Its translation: CASSLSWGDSNQPQHF.

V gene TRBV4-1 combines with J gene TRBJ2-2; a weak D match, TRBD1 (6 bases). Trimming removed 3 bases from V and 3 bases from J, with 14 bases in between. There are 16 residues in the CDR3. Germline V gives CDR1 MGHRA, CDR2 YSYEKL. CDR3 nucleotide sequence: TGCGCCAGCAGCCACCTGGGACATAAGGACACCGGGGAGCTGTTTTTT. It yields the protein CASSHLGHKDTGELFF.

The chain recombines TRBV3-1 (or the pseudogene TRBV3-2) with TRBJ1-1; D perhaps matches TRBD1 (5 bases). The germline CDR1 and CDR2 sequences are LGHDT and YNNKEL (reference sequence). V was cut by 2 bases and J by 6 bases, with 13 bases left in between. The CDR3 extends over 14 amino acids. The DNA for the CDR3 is TGTGCCAGCAGCCAAAGGGGAGAGGTGTCTGAAGCTTTCTTT. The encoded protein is CASSQRGEVSEAFF.

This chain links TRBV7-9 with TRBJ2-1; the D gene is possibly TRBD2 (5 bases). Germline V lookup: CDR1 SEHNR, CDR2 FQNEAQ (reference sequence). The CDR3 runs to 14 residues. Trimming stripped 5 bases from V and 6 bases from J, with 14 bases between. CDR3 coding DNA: TGTGCCAGCAGCCCCAACTCCGGGGTCAATGAGCAGTTCTTC. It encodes CASSPNSGVNEQFF.

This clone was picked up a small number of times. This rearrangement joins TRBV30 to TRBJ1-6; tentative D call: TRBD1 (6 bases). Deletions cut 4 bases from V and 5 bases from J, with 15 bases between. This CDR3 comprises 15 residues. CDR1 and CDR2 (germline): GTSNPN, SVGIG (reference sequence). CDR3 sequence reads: CAWTGQDSHNSPLHF. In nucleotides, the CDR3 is TGTGCCTGGACAGGCCAGGACAGCCATAATTCACCCCTCCACTTT. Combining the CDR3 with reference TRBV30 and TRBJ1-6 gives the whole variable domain SQTIHQWPATLVQPVGSPLSLECTVEGTSNPNLYWYRQAAGRGLQLLFYSVGIGQISSEVPQNLSASRPQDRQFILSSKKLLLSDSGFYLCAWTGQDSHNSPLHFGNGTRLTVT.

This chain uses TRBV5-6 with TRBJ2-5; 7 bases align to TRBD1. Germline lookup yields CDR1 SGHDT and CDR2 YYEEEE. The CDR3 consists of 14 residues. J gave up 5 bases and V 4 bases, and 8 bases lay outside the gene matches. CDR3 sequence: CASSISTGLETQYF. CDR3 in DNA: TGTGCCAGCAGCATATCGACAGGGTTGGAGACCCAGTACTTC.

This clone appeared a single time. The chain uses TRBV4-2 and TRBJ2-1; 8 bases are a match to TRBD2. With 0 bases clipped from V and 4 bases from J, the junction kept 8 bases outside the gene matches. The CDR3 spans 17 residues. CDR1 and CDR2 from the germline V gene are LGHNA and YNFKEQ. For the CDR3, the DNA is TGTGCCAGCAGCCAAGATCTCCTAGCGGGCCCATACAATGAGCAGTTCTTC. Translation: CASSQDLLAGPYNEQFF.